These 3 T cell receptor beta chains originate from one sample sequenced in a study of blood T cell repertoires in COVID-19. The table came from immunoSEQ multiplex PCR; TCRdb's copy has only in-frame clones and leaves some out. The sample has 120,000 to 150,000 clones, 84% seen once. The material sequenced was peripheral blood. The receptors come from a human donor in a cohort sampled during active COVID-19.

This sequence joins TRBV6-1 and TRBJ2-7; 8 bases align to TRBD1. The CDR3 is 14 amino acids. Germline CDR1 reads MNHNS; CDR2 reads SASEGT. The trim removed 2 bases at V and 5 bases at J, leaving 5 bases unmatched. Written as DNA, the CDR3 is TGTGCCAGCAGTGAAAAGCAGGGGGCACACGAGCAGTACGTC. The encoded protein is CASSEKQGAHEQYV.

The V gene is TRBV5-1, the J gene TRBJ2-1, with 7 bases aligning to TRBD1. Germline V gene lookup returns CDR1 SGHRS and CDR2 YFSETQ. J lost 7 bases, V lost 5 bases, and 12 bases had no gene match. This CDR3 region has 15 residues. The CDR3 DNA reads TGCGCCAGCAGAAAAGGGACAGAGTCCTCAAATGAGCAGTTCTTC. Amino acid sequence: CASRKGTESSNEQFF.

The rearrangement links TRBV6-4 to TRBJ2-3, with 7 nucleotides matching TRBD2. Per germline, CDR1 MRHNA and CDR2 SNTAGT. The CDR3 extends over 18 amino acids. V was pared by 2 bases and J by 1 base, with 12 bases of the junction left unmatched. This chain's CDR3 is CASSDGASGNLGTDTQYF. The CDR3 DNA reads as TGTGCCAGCAGTGACGGTGCTAGCGGAAATTTAGGCACAGATACGCAGTATTTT.